This T cell receptor (beta chain) is drawn from a study of blood T cell repertoires in COVID-19. Overall study: COVID-19 samples collected from the United States, Italy and Spain covered acute and convalescent phases.

As originally analysed: The assay estimated nucleated cells by amplifying reference gene primers. Here immunoSEQ multiplex PCR was the method, and the copy in TCRdb shows in-frame clones only, minus some. V and J calls and clone size follow that table, whereas D and trimming were derived from the DNA. The profile shows approximately 330,000 clones, approximately 88% of them singletons. One Seattle source followed patients from active infection through their disease course. CDR3 length: 13 residues. CDR1 is MNHEY and CDR2 is SVGEGT in the germline V gene. With 1 base removed from V and 3 bases from J, the gap between germline ends came to 6 bases.

The sample comprised peripheral blood. This chain joins TRBV6-2 or TRBV6-3 and TRBJ1-2; D remains unclear. The receptor's source is a man between 25 and 39 years old with COVID-19, enrolled during active disease. The CDR3 DNA follows: TGTGCCAGCAGTTACTTAGTGCACTATGGCTACACCTTC. This sequence encodes CASSYLVHYGYTF.